Shown below are 15 T cell receptor beta chains from a single sample sequenced in a study of breast tumors, draining lymph nodes, adjacent tissues. Axillary draining lymph nodes of breast cancer patients supplied the node samples. TCRdb fed the multiplex PCR reads into MiXCR, producing one record per CDR3 protein. Here the sample spans 180,000 or so distinct CDR3 sequences, 30% to 35% being singletons. Sequencing was performed on axillary lymph node tissue. Every receptor here comes from a female donor with breast cancer. Some clones in this sample may be carry-over from other donors' samples.

The genes are TRBV20-1 and TRBJ2-2, with unresolved D. The germline V and J ends were trimmed by 6 bases and 0 bases, with 14 bases remaining between them. The CDR3 spans 15 residues. Germline V gene sequence: CDR1 DFQATT, CDR2 SNEGSKA (reference sequence). The CDR3 sequence: CSALQSGANTGELFF. The CDR3 nucleotides are TGCAGTGCCCTCCAGTCTGGGGCGAACACCGGGGAGCTGTTTTTT.

Comments on this clonotype: A much more abundant neighbour one base away suggests this may be a read error. The chain carries TRBV30 and TRBJ2-5; D gene ambiguous. This CDR3 is built from 10 residues. V lost 5 bases and J 6 bases, leaving 7 bases between the germline ends. The germline V gene has CDR1 GTSNPN and CDR2 SVGIG (reference sequence). This chain's CDR3 is CAWGRKTQYF. The CDR3 DNA is TGTGCCTGGGGTCGCAAGACCCAGTACTTC.

This clonotype appeared a few times. One base away lies a much larger clone, so this may be a sequencing read error. This chain links TRBV6-1 with TRBJ2-2, with 10 bases fitting TRBD2. Germline V gene data show CDR1 as MNHNS and CDR2 as SASEGT. The CDR3 totals 15 residues. The ends lost 5 bases at V and 7 bases at J; junction bases unmatched: 7. DNA of the CDR3: TGTGCCAGCAGTCATCCGGGGACTAGCGTCGGGGAGCTGTTTTTT. The encoded protein is CASSHPGTSVGELFF.

This clonotype was counted a few times. The V gene is TRBV28, the J gene TRBJ1-4; no clear D. The CDR3 totals 15 residues. Trimming left V 3 bases short and J 7 bases short, with 15 bases between. Germline CDR1 and CDR2: MDHEN and SYDVKM. Here the CDR3 DNA reads TGTGCCAGCAGTTTGGGAGGGAACCTCGGTGAAAAACTGTTTTTT. This sequence encodes CASSLGGNLGEKLFF.

This clonotype was seen at least ten times. The chain is built from TRBV15 and TRBJ2-6; the D is unclear. Germline CDR1 and CDR2: LNHNV and YYDKDF (reference sequence). The CDR3 runs to 13 residues. V was trimmed by 6 bases and J by 2 bases, leaving 5 bases between them. The CDR3 spells CATRDTGANVLTF. The DNA for the CDR3 is TGTGCCACCAGAGACACTGGGGCCAACGTCCTGACTTTC.

In this sample, this clonotype turned up many times. The V and J genes are TRBV30 and TRBJ1-5, with D possibly being TRBD1 (6 bases). Germline CDR1 reads GTSNPN; CDR2 reads SVGIG (reference sequence). This CDR3 has 13 residues. V was clipped by 1 base and J by 11 bases, with 15 bases between them. Written as DNA, the CDR3 is TGTGCCTGGAGTGCTCCAGGGGTTACGGCCCAGCATTTT. Amino acids: CAWSAPGVTAQHF.

This clonotype was seen ten or more times. The rearrangement links TRBV4-3 to TRBJ2-5; D gene unclear. Between the trimmed V and J ends, which lost 1 base and 7 bases, there was a span of 13 bases. CDR1 and CDR2 (germline): LGHNA, YSLEER. This CDR3 spans 14 amino acids. DNA of the CDR3: TGCGCCAGCAGCCAAGGATTGACCGTTGGGACCCAGTACTTC. Protein: CASSQGLTVGTQYF.

The J gene is TRBJ1-5, the V gene TRBV24-1; D is ambiguous. Germline CDR1 KGHDR, CDR2 SFDVKD. The ends were cut back, 5 bases at V and 14 bases at J, with 30 bases in the middle. CDR3 length: 17 residues. CDR3 sequence (DNA): TGTGCCACCAGTGGTCCTCCCCGGCGCAGCGAGATTAACAATGAGCATTTT. Protein: CATSGPPRRSEINNEHF.

This clonotype occurred many times. The genes are TRBV4-3 and TRBJ2-7; 12 bases are shared with TRBD2. This CDR3 is built from 19 residues. V lost 3 bases and J lost 3; bases outside the gene matches: 15. In germline, CDR1 is LGHNA, CDR2 YSLEER. The CDR3 spells CASSQRAEGLAGPGYEQYF. In nucleotides, the CDR3 is TGCGCCAGCAGCCAGCGAGCGGAAGGACTAGCGGGACCAGGCTACGAGCAGTACTTC.

This clonotype was seen ten or more times. The CDR3 is CASSRMGLFTDTQYF. The CDR3 DNA sequence: TGTGCCAGCAGCCGTATGGGACTGTTCACAGATACGCAGTATTTT. This sequence joins TRBV3-1 and TRBJ2-3; D perhaps matches TRBD2 (6 bases). The CDR3 extends over 15 amino acids. Germline V gene lookup returns CDR1 LGHDT and CDR2 YNNKEL (reference sequence). V was pared by 4 bases and J by 2 bases, with 13 bases between.

This chain connects TRBV7-3 to TRBJ1-5; the match to TRBD1 covers 10 bases. V shed 5 bases, J shed 1 base, and the junction held 11 bases outside the gene matches. This CDR3 has 18 residues. Germline loops: CDR1 SGHTA, CDR2 FQGTGA. The CDR3 DNA follows: TGTGCCAGCAGCCAGAGGGACAGGGGCGTTATCAGCAATCAGCCCCAGCATTTT. Protein product: CASSQRDRGVISNQPQHF.

This clonotype was detected many times. This sequence joins TRBV5-1 and TRBJ2-1; D is undetermined. V was pared by 5 bases and J by 8 bases, with 20 bases between. Germline-derived CDR1 and CDR2 are SGHRS and YFSETQ. CDR3 length equals 15 residues. As DNA, the CDR3 is TGCGCCAGCAGAAGGGAAACCAATAAGCAGGATGAGCAGTTCTTC. Translating it yields CASRRETNKQDEQFF. Full variable domain (missing parts from reference TRBV5-1 and TRBJ2-1): KAGVTQTPRYLIKTRGQQVTLSCSPISGHRSVSWYQQTPGQGLQFLFEYFSETQRNKGNFPGRFSGRQFSNSRSEMNVSTLELGDSALYLCASRRETNKQDEQFFGPGTRLTVL.

This clonotype was counted ten times or more. The rearrangement uses TRBV19 and TRBJ2-3; the D gene is possibly TRBD1 (6 bases). The germline CDR1 and CDR2 sequences are LNHDA and SQIVND (reference sequence). The V and J ends lost 4 bases and 14 bases respectively, with 25 bases between them. There are 15 residues in the CDR3. CDR3 in DNA: TGTGCCAGTAGTACCACCGGGACAAGGATGCCCTTTTTGTATTTT. Its translation is CASSTTGTRMPFLYF. Full variable domain (remainder filled in from reference TRBV19 and TRBJ2-3): DGGITQSPKYLFRKEGQNVTLSCEQNLNHDAMYWYRQDPGQGLRLIYYSQIVNDFQKGDIAEGYSVSREKKESFPLTVTSAQKNPTAFYLCASSTTGTRMPFLYFGPGTRLTVL.

Of note for this clonotype: A read error may explain this, as a much larger clone is one base away. The chain couples TRBV5-1 to TRBJ2-5; a possible D gene is TRBD1 (6 bases). CDR3 size: 15 residues. Germline values: CDR1 SGHRS, CDR2 YFSETQ. The V and J ends lost 4 bases and 5 bases respectively, with 18 bases between them. The CDR3 reads CASSPDGQLHETQYF. The CDR3 DNA follows: TGCGCCAGCAGCCCCGACGGACAGCTACACGAGACCCAGTACTTC.

This clonotype appeared many times. The chain has TRBV19 and TRBJ2-7; D gene unclear. The CDR3 loop spans 11 amino acids. Germline V gene lookup returns CDR1 LNHDA and CDR2 SQIVND (reference sequence). The V gene lost 3 bases and the J gene lost 6 bases, with 6 bases spanning the gap. CDR3 bases: TGTGCCAGTAGTATCTTCGGCGAGCAGTACTTC. Encoded protein: CASSIFGEQYF.